This passage covers 9 T cell receptor beta chains from one sample sequenced in a study of cytomegalovirus exposure and HLA in healthy donors. Vbeta (60) and Jbeta (13) primers were used in the PCR. Assay: immunoSEQ multiplex PCR; the TCRdb copy retains only in-frame clones and omits some. The sample shows a few hundred thousand clones, around 89% of them seen only once. What was sequenced was PBMCs. Receptors originate from a woman aged 18-30 years in good health and CMV-seronegative.

The V gene is TRBV29-1, the J gene TRBJ1-1; 8 bases agree with TRBD1. The V segment lost 6 bases and the J segment 1 base; nucleotides outside the gene matches: 7. Germline V gene lookup returns CDR1 SQVTM and CDR2 ANQGSEA. This CDR3 has 14 residues. The CDR3 here is CSVQGAGANTEAFF. CDR3 bases: TGCAGCGTGCAGGGGGCGGGAGCGAACACTGAAGCTTTCTTT.

The chain couples TRBV9 to TRBJ1-6, with D possibly matching TRBD1 (6 bases). Germline CDR1 reads SGDLS; CDR2 reads YYNGEE. The V and J ends lost 3 bases and 2 bases respectively, with 21 bases between them. The CDR3 has 19 residues. CDR3 protein: CASSDSTGPSGPYNSPLHF. The CDR3 DNA sequence: TGTGCCAGCAGCGACAGTACAGGGCCCTCTGGCCCCTATAATTCACCCCTCCACTTT.

The V and J genes are TRBV4-3 and TRBJ2-3; 11 nucleotides line up with TRBD2. CDR1 and CDR2 (germline): LGHNA, YSLEER. V shed 4 bases, J shed 5 bases, and the junction held 5 bases outside the gene matches. This CDR3 spans 15 amino acids. CDR3 in DNA: TGCGCCAGCAGCCGAGTAGCGGGAGGGCGAGATACGCAGTATTTT. Its translation is CASSRVAGGRDTQYF.

V is TRBV5-1 and J is TRBJ2-1, with 10 bases aligning to TRBD2. V lost 4 bases to trimming and J lost 3 bases; unmatched junction nucleotides: 7. Germline lookup yields CDR1 SGHRS and CDR2 YFSETQ. The length of the CDR3 is 16 residues. CDR3 loop: CASSPSSGSLYNEQFF. The CDR3 DNA follows: TGCGCCAGCAGCCCCTCTAGCGGGAGTCTCTACAATGAGCAGTTCTTC.

The CDR3 bases are TGCGCCAGCAGCTTGAGCGGGGATAACACAGATACGCAGTATTTT. Its protein product is CASSLSGDNTDTQYF. The chain combines TRBV5-1 with TRBJ2-3, with 7 positions matching TRBD2. Germline V lookup: CDR1 SGHRS, CDR2 YFSETQ. The V and J ends lost 1 base and 2 bases, in that order; junction bases with no gene match: 4. This CDR3 has 15 amino acids.

CDR3: CASSSSGQGPNEKLFF. The CDR3 bases are TGTGCCAGCAGCTCAAGCGGACAGGGGCCTAATGAAAAACTGTTTTTT. The V gene is TRBV7-8, the J gene TRBJ1-4; 9 bases align to TRBD1. V dropped 4 bases and J dropped 3; count of bases not matched to a gene: 6. Germline CDR1 is SGHVS and CDR2 is FQNEAQ. The CDR3 sequence is 16 residues long.

The V gene is TRBV27, the J gene TRBJ1-6; 8 bases line up with TRBD1. CDR3 length equals 14 residues. Trimming at V came to 5 bases and at J to 9 bases, leaving 6 bases not matched to a gene. Germline V gene data show CDR1 as MNHEY and CDR2 as SMNVEV (reference sequence). The CDR3 DNA sequence: TGTGCCAGCAGTCCTGGACAGGGCGTTTCACCCCTCCACTTT. Translation: CASSPGQGVSPLHF.

The V gene is TRBV6-1, the J gene TRBJ2-7, with 7 positions matching TRBD1. V lost 6 bases to trimming and J lost 0 bases; unmatched junction nucleotides: 2. Germline values: CDR1 MNHNS, CDR2 SASEGT. There are 13 residues in the CDR3. The CDR3 reads CASRWTGSYEQYF. The CDR3 coding sequence is TGTGCCAGCAGATGGACAGGCTCCTACGAGCAGTACTTC.

The V gene is TRBV25-1, the J gene TRBJ1-4, with 12 bases aligning to TRBD1. The CDR3 is 18 amino acids. Germline loops: CDR1 MGHDK, CDR2 SYGVNS. V lost 1 base, J lost 8 bases, and 11 bases stayed unmatched. The CDR3 region is CASSESRGTGGQGEKLFF. CDR3 in DNA: TGTGCCAGCAGTGAATCAAGGGGGACAGGGGGCCAGGGAGAAAAACTGTTTTTT.